These 31 T cell receptor beta chains came from one sample sequenced in a study of blood T cell repertoires in COVID-19. The method was immunoSEQ multiplex PCR; TCRdb's version includes in-frame clones alone and lacks a portion of them. Of under 450,000 clones listed, around 87% are singletons. Sequenced: PBMCs or T cells enriched from blood (not recorded which). The receptors come from a young man who had recovered from COVID-19.

V gene TRBV5-6 combines with J gene TRBJ1-1; D is possibly TRBD1 (6 bases). Trimming left V 4 bases short and J 1 base short, with 17 bases between. The CDR3 totals 16 residues. Germline values: CDR1 SGHDT, CDR2 YYEEEE. CDR3: CASSPGRGTRNTEAFF. The CDR3 bases are TGTGCCAGCAGCCCGGGGAGGGGGACGAGGAACACTGAAGCTTTCTTT.

This chain joins TRBV7-8 and TRBJ2-7; 11 bases line up with TRBD1. The CDR3 is 15 residues long. V shed 4 bases, J shed 4 bases, and the junction held 6 bases outside the gene matches. The germline V gene has CDR1 SGHVS and CDR2 FQNEAQ. CDR3 DNA sequence: TGTGCCAGCAGCTATCGGACAGGGGGCGGATACGAGCAGTACTTC. It translates to CASSYRTGGGYEQYF.

The chain has TRBV27 and TRBJ2-3, with unresolved D. The CDR3 runs 14 residues. Germline V gene data show CDR1 as MNHEY and CDR2 as SMNVEV (reference sequence). Trimming removed 6 bases from V and 1 base from J, with 11 bases in between. The DNA for the CDR3 is TGTGCCAGCAGCTTCCTAAGTGGCACAGATACGCAGTATTTT. This sequence encodes CASSFLSGTDTQYF.

The V gene is TRBV5-1, the J gene TRBJ1-2; a weak D match, TRBD1 (5 bases). Trimming cost V 0 bases and J 7 bases, with 10 bases left between them. CDR3 size: 13 residues. The germline V gene encodes CDR1 SGHRS and CDR2 YFSETQ. The CDR3 sequence: CASSLAGFSGYTF. The CDR3 DNA reads as TGCGCCAGCAGCTTGGCAGGGTTTAGTGGCTACACCTTC.

This chain connects TRBV27 to TRBJ1-2, with 7 bases fitting TRBD1. CDR1 and CDR2 from the germline V gene are MNHEY and SMNVEV (reference sequence). This CDR3 contains 16 residues. Trimming removed 6 bases from V and 0 bases from J; junction bases left unmatched: 10. CDR3 coding DNA: TGTGCCAGCAGGACAAGGACAGGAGTAGCTAACTATGGCTACACCTTC. This translates into CASRTRTGVANYGYTF.

This clone was counted a single time. V gene TRBV7-3 combines with J gene TRBJ2-3; D gene uncertain. V shed 5 bases and J shed 0 bases, with 6 bases lying between them. The CDR3 spans 13 residues. The germline V gene has CDR1 SGHTA and CDR2 FQGTGA. The CDR3 DNA reads TGTGCCAGCAGCCCCCCTAGCACAGATACGCAGTATTTT. It is translated as CASSPPSTDTQYF. Full variable domain (remainder filled in from reference TRBV7-3 and TRBJ2-3): GAGVSQTPSNKVTEKGKYVELRCDPISGHTALYWYRQSLGQGPEFLIYFQGTGAADDSGLPNDRFFAVRPEGSVSTLKIQRTERGDSAVYLCASSPPSTDTQYFGPGTRLTVL.

V and J are TRBV6-1 and TRBJ1-6, with D unclear. The CDR3 extends over 12 amino acids. The V end lost 2 bases, the J end lost 7 bases, and 3 bases lay between the germline ends. CDR1 is MNHNS, CDR2 SASEGT, per germline. As DNA, the CDR3 is TGTGCCAGCAGTGAACTAAATTCACCCCTCCACTTT. The encoded protein is CASSELNSPLHF.

The V call is TRBV3-1 (or the pseudogene TRBV3-2), the J call TRBJ2-2; D perhaps matches TRBD2 (6 bases). V was pared by 1 base and J by 4 bases, with 16 bases between. Germline CDR1 is LGHDT and CDR2 is YNNKEL (reference sequence). The CDR3 consists of 17 residues. CDR3 sequence reads: CASSQGSGTYSTGELFF. The CDR3 nucleotides read TGTGCCAGCAGCCAAGGCTCCGGGACTTACTCCACCGGGGAGCTGTTTTTT.

The chain combines TRBV6-5 with TRBJ1-1, with D possibly matching TRBD1 (5 bases). Trimming left V 7 bases short and J 1 base short, with 10 bases between. CDR1 and CDR2 from the germline V gene are MNHEY and SVGAGI. The CDR3 contains 13 residues. Here the CDR3 DNA reads TGTGCCAGCACCCTCGGGGGGAACACTGAAGCTTTCTTT. Translated: CASTLGGNTEAFF.

This clone was picked up a small number of times. The chain couples TRBV4-1 to TRBJ2-2; the match to TRBD1 covers 7 bases. With 2 bases clipped from V and 4 bases from J, the junction kept 10 bases outside the gene matches. The length of the CDR3 is 17 residues. In germline, CDR1 is MGHRA, CDR2 YSYEKL. CDR3 residues: CASSQQGQALFTGELFF. In nucleotides, the CDR3 is TGCGCCAGCAGCCAACAAGGACAGGCTTTGTTCACCGGGGAGCTGTTTTTT.

This clone was seen a handful of times. Other DNA variants within this sample encode the same CDR3. This chain joins TRBV11-2 and TRBJ1-5; D might be TRBD1 (5 bases). Germline CDR1 reads SGHAT; CDR2 reads FQNNGV. The CDR3 contains 14 residues. Trimming removed 0 bases at V and 6 bases at J, with 9 bases between. The CDR3 loop is CASSLDRVGQPQHF. The DNA for the CDR3 is TGTGCCAGCAGCTTAGACAGGGTAGGTCAGCCCCAGCATTTT. Looking up the rest from reference TRBV11-2 and TRBJ1-5 gives the full variable domain: EAGVAQSPRYKIIEKRQSVAFWCNPISGHATLYWYQQILGQGPKLLIQFQNNGVVDDSQLPKDRFSAERLKGVDSTLKIQPAKLEDSAVYLCASSLDRVGQPQHFGDGTRLSIL.

This rearrangement joins TRBV30 to TRBJ1-1, with D uncertain. CDR3 size: 13 residues. Germline V lookup: CDR1 GTSNPN, CDR2 SVGIG (reference sequence). V lost 0 bases to trimming and J lost 4 bases, with 9 bases between them. The CDR3 DNA sequence: TGTGCCTGGAGTGTGGGAGCTGCCACTGAAGCTTTCTTT. It yields the protein CAWSVGAATEAFF. Filled out from reference TRBV30 and TRBJ1-1, the complete variable domain reads SQTIHQWPATLVQPVGSPLSLECTVEGTSNPNLYWYRQAAGRGLQLLFYSVGIGQISSEVPQNLSASRPQDRQFILSSKKLLLSDSGFYLCAWSVGAATEAFFGQGTRLTVV.

This chain uses TRBV9 with TRBJ1-2, with 7 bases identical to TRBD1. The CDR3 is 14 residues long. V was clipped by 4 bases and J by 5 bases; unmatched bases: 8. CDR1 and CDR2 from the germline V gene are SGDLS and YYNGEE. The chain's CDR3 is CASSQTGERYGYTF. For the CDR3, the DNA is TGTGCCAGCAGCCAAACAGGGGAAAGGTATGGCTACACCTTC.

The CDR3 sequence is CASSLVGDFDNEQFF. CDR3 nucleotide sequence: TGTGCCAGCAGCTTAGTAGGGGATTTCGACAATGAGCAGTTCTTC. The chain employs TRBV7-9 and TRBJ2-1, with a tentative D call TRBD1 (5 bases). From germline, CDR1 is SEHNR and CDR2 FQNEAQ (reference sequence). The V end lost 1 base, the J end lost 5 bases, and 12 bases lay between the germline ends. The CDR3 spans 15 residues.

This chain connects TRBV3-1 (or the pseudogene TRBV3-2) to TRBJ2-2; D is perhaps TRBD1 (6 bases). CDR3 length: 15 amino acids. CDR1 LGHDT and CDR2 YNNKEL come from the germline V gene (reference sequence). The V and J ends lost 4 bases and 4 bases respectively, with 13 bases between them. The CDR3 DNA is TGTGCCAGCAGCCGGGGACAAAGGGGCACCGGGGAGCTGTTTTTT. It translates to CASSRGQRGTGELFF.

The genes are TRBV7-2 and TRBJ1-2; 9 nucleotides line up with TRBD1. Trimming cost V 5 bases and J 4 bases; bases outside gene matches: 8. The CDR3 covers 15 residues. CDR1 and CDR2 (germline): SGHTA, FQGNSA. The CDR3: CASSAAQGALYGYTF. The CDR3 DNA is TGTGCCAGCAGCGCCGCACAGGGGGCCCTCTATGGCTACACCTTC.

The chain has TRBV2 and TRBJ1-5, with 8 bases aligning to TRBD1. Germline CDR1 and CDR2: SNHLY and FYNNEI. The J segment lost 7 bases and the V segment lost 1 base, leaving 6 bases of the junction unmatched. There are 15 residues in the CDR3. The CDR3 DNA sequence: TGTGCCAGCAGTGAAGGGACAGGGAAAAGACAGCCCCAGCATTTT. Encoded protein: CASSEGTGKRQPQHF.

The V call is TRBV5-4, the J call TRBJ2-5; TRBD1 matches at 10 bases. The CDR3 has 15 residues. CDR1 is SGHNT, CDR2 YYREEE, per germline (reference sequence). Unmatched junction bases numbered 8, after V lost 4 bases and J lost 5 bases. The CDR3 nucleotides read TGTGCCAGCAGCCTGGGACAGGGGACCCGGGAGACCCAGTACTTC. Its translation is CASSLGQGTRETQYF.

The V gene is TRBV3-1 (or the pseudogene TRBV3-2), the J gene TRBJ1-3; D might be TRBD1 (6 bases). The germline CDR1 and CDR2 sequences are LGHDT and YNNKEL (reference sequence). The CDR3 spans 14 residues. The V gene lost 1 base and the J gene lost 8 bases, with 12 bases spanning the gap. CDR3: CASSQVLQGDTIYF. The DNA for the CDR3 is TGTGCCAGCAGCCAAGTTTTACAGGGCGACACCATATATTTT.

This clone occurred a few times. This chain connects TRBV19 to TRBJ1-3; 9 bases agree with TRBD1. Germline loops: CDR1 LNHDA, CDR2 SQIVND (reference sequence). The CDR3 has 14 amino acids. Trimming at V came to 7 bases and at J to 0 bases, leaving 1 base not matched to a gene. The CDR3 nucleotides read TGTGCCAGTAAACAGGGGGCCTCTGGAAACACCATATATTTT. Its translation is CASKQGASGNTIYF.

The chain links TRBV7-8 to TRBJ2-7, with D possibly TRBD2 on 6 matching bases. Germline V lookup: CDR1 SGHVS, CDR2 FQNEAQ. The CDR3 extends over 13 amino acids. Trimming pared 1 base from V and 6 bases from J, leaving 10 bases between. The CDR3 loop reads CASSLEREAEQYF. CDR3 sequence (DNA): TGTGCCAGCAGCTTAGAGAGGGAGGCCGAGCAGTACTTC.

V and J are TRBV18 and TRBJ1-6, with D perhaps TRBD1 (5 bases). The CDR3 totals 17 residues. Germline CDR1 is KGHSH and CDR2 is LQKENI. V lost 0 bases to trimming and J lost 5 bases, with 14 bases between them. The CDR3 spells CASSPPLEGRNNSPLHF. CDR3 bases: TGTGCCAGCTCACCACCGCTAGAGGGGAGGAATAATTCACCCCTCCACTTT.

The chain recombines TRBV7-2 with TRBJ1-5; D may be TRBD1 (6 bases). The germline V gene has CDR1 SGHTA and CDR2 FQGNSA. This CDR3 has 16 residues. Between the trimmed V and J ends, which lost 0 bases and 9 bases, there was a span of 18 bases. The CDR3 region is CASSLAAGGGGGPQHF. The CDR3 DNA sequence: TGTGCCAGCAGCTTAGCGGCTGGGGGGGGCGGTGGGCCCCAGCATTTT.

As to this clone: This sample also contains other DNA sequences that code for the same CDR3. CDR3 loop: CASSLGQGAVNTEAFF. In nucleotides, the CDR3 is TGTGCCAGCAGCTTAGGTCAAGGGGCCGTGAACACTGAAGCTTTCTTT. This chain uses TRBV7-9 with TRBJ1-1, with D possibly being TRBD1 (5 bases). The ends were cut back, 1 base at V and 0 bases at J, with 12 bases in the middle. Germline-derived CDR1 and CDR2 are SEHNR and FQNEAQ (reference sequence). This CDR3 has 16 residues.

This clone was found once. This rearrangement joins TRBV2 to TRBJ1-1; D is uncertain. V lost 8 bases, J lost 2 bases, and 9 bases lay in between. Germline CDR1 SNHLY, CDR2 FYNNEI. The CDR3 covers 12 residues. Written as DNA, the CDR3 is TGTGCCAGCGGGCAGTCTAACACTGAAGCTTTCTTT. It codes for CASGQSNTEAFF.

In this sample, this clone turned up a few times. The chain couples TRBV9 to TRBJ2-2, with 9 positions matching TRBD1. From germline, CDR1 is SGDLS and CDR2 YYNGEE. The CDR3 contains 15 residues. The V gene end was trimmed by 3 bases and the J gene end by 6 bases; junction bases not matched to a gene: 6. CDR3 in DNA: TGTGCCAGCAGCGGATTACAGGGGGCTGCCGGGGAGCTGTTTTTT. It specifies CASSGLQGAAGELFF.

The genes are TRBV5-4 and TRBJ1-1; TRBD1 might be the D (6 bases). This CDR3 is 16 amino acids long. The ends were cut back, 4 bases at V and 11 bases at J, with 27 bases in the middle. Germline CDR1 and CDR2: SGHNT and YYREEE (reference sequence). DNA of the CDR3: TGTGCCAGCAGCCCCATGACAGGACGCAGTTCCCCCGAGGCTTTCTTT. This gives the protein CASSPMTGRSSPEAFF.

This chain connects TRBV28 to TRBJ2-5; D remains unclear. V lost 6 bases, J lost 1 base, and 12 bases lay in between. The germline CDR1 and CDR2 sequences are MDHEN and SYDVKM. CDR3 size: 14 residues. CDR3 sequence (DNA): TGTGCCAGCAGCGCCGCCGGAGCCCAAGAGACCCAGTACTTC. The encoded protein is CASSAAGAQETQYF.

The gene calls are TRBV25-1 and TRBJ2-4, with 7 bases matching TRBD2. V lost 1 base and J lost 10; bases outside the gene matches: 7. Germline lookup yields CDR1 MGHDK and CDR2 SYGVNS. The CDR3 has 14 amino acids. The CDR3 protein is CASSEWGGAQIQYF. CDR3 sequence (DNA): TGTGCCAGCAGTGAATGGGGAGGGGCGCAAATTCAGTACTTC. The whole variable domain, remainder taken from reference TRBV25-1 and TRBJ2-4, is EADIYQTPRYLVIGTGKKITLECSQTMGHDKMYWYQQDPGMELHLIHYSYGVNSTEKGDLSSESTVSRIRTEHFPLTLESARPSHTSQYLCASSEWGGAQIQYFGAGTRLSVL.

The chain links TRBV6-5 to TRBJ2-7; no clear D. This CDR3 spans 15 amino acids. CDR1 and CDR2 from the germline V gene are MNHEY and SVGAGI. V gave up 0 bases and J gave up 3 bases, with 12 bases separating them. CDR3 in DNA: TGTGCCAGCAGTTACTCGGCAGGCCAAGGCTACGAGCAGTACTTC. Translation: CASSYSAGQGYEQYF.

The rearrangement links TRBV19 to TRBJ2-3; 10 bases map to TRBD2. The V and J ends lost 8 bases and 5 bases, in that order; junction bases with no gene match: 13. In germline, CDR1 is LNHDA, CDR2 SQIVND (reference sequence). The CDR3 runs 16 residues. CDR3 bases: TGTGCCAGTTGTCGTTTTAGCGGGGGGACGAAAGATACGCAGTATTTT. It encodes CASCRFSGGTKDTQYF.